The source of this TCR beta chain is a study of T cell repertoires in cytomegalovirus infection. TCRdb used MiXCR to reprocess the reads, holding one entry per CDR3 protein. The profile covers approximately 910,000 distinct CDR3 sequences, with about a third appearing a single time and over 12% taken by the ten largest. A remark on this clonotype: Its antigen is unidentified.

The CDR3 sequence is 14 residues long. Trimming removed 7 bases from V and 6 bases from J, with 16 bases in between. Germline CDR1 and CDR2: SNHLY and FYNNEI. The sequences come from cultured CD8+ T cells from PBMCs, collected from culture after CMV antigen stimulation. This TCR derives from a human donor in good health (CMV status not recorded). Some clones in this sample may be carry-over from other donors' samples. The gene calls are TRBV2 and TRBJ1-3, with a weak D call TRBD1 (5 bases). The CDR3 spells CASTIKGSPNTIYF. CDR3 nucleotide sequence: TGTGCCAGCACCATCAAGGGGAGTCCAAACACCATATATTTT.